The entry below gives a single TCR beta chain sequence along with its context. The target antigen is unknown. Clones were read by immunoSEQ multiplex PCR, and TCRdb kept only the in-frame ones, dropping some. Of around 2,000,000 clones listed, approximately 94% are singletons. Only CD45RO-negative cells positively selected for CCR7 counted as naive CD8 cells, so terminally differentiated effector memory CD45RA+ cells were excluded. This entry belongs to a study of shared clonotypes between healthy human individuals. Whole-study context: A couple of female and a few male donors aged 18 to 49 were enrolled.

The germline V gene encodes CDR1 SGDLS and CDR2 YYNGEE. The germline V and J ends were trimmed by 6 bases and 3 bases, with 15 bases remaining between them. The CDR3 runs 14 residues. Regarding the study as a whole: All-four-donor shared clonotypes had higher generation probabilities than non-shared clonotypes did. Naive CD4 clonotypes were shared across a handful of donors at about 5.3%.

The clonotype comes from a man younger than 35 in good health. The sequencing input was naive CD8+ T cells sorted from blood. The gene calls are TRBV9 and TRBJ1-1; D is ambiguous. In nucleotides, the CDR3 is TGTGCCAGCAATCCCTACGGAGGAGACACTGAAGCTTTCTTT. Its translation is CASNPYGGDTEAFF.